This TCR beta chain stems from a study of T cell responses to AZD1222 COVID-19 vaccine. Study-wide results and limits: Donors in the cohort were predominantly white British and more often female, and clonal diversity was possibly underestimated.

After removal of 4 bases from V and 0 bases from J, the junction contained 3 bases not matched to a gene. The CDR3 extends over 15 amino acids. Per the germline V gene, CDR1 is KGHSH and CDR2 is LQKENI. A note on this clone: Its antigen is currently unknown.

Some clones are missing from TCRdb's copy, which holds only in-frame ones; the method was immunoSEQ multiplex PCR. The top ten clones hold approximately 7.6% of a sample with approximately 120,000 clones, 90% of them seen once. The chain joins TRBV18 to TRBJ2-1; 7 bases are shared with TRBD2. The sample in question was peripheral blood, obtained on day 0 of AZD1222 vaccination. This TCR was recovered from an adult in good health. CDR3 nucleotides: TGTGCCAGCTCACGGGAGGGAGGCTCCTACAATGAGCAGTTCTTC. Its translation is CASSREGGSYNEQFF.